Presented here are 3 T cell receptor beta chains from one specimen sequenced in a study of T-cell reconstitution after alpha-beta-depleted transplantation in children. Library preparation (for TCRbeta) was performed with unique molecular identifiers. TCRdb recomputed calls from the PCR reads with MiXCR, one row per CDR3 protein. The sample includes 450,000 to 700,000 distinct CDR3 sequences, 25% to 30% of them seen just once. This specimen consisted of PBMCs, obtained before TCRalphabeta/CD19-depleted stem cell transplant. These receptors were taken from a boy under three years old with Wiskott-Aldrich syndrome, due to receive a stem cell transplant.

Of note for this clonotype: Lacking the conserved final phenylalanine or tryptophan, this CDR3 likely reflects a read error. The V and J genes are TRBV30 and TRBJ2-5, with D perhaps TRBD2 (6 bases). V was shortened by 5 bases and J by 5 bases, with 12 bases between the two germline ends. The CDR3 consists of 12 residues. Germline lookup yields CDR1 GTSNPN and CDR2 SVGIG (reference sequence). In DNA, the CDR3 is TGTGCCTGGCCCGGGAGCCATGAGACCCAGTACTTG. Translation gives CAWPGSHETQYL.

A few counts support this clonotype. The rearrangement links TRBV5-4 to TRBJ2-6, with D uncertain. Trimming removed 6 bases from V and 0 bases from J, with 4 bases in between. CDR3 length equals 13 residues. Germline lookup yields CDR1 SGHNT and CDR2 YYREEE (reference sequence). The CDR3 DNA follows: TGTGCCAGCATCCCCTCTGGGGCCAACGTCCTGACTTTC. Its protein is CASIPSGANVLTF.

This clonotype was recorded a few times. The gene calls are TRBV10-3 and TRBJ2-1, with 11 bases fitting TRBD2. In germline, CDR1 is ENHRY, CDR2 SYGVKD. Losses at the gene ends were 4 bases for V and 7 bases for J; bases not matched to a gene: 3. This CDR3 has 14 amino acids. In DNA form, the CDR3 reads TGTGCCATCAGTGTTTCTAGCGGGAGGAATGAGCAGTTCTTC. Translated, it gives CAISVSSGRNEQFF.